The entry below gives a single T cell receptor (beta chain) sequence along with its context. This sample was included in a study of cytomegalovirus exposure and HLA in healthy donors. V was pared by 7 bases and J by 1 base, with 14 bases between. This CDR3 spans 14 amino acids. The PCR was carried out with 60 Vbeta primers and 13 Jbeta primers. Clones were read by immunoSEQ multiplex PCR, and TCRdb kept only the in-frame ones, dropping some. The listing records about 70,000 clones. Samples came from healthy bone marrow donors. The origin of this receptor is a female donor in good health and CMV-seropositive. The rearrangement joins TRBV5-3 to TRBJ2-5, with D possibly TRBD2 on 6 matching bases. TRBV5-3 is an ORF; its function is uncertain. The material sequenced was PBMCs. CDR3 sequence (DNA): TGTGCCAGACCCGGGCGGGACCCCCAAGAGACCCAGTACTTC. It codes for CARPGRDPQETQYF.